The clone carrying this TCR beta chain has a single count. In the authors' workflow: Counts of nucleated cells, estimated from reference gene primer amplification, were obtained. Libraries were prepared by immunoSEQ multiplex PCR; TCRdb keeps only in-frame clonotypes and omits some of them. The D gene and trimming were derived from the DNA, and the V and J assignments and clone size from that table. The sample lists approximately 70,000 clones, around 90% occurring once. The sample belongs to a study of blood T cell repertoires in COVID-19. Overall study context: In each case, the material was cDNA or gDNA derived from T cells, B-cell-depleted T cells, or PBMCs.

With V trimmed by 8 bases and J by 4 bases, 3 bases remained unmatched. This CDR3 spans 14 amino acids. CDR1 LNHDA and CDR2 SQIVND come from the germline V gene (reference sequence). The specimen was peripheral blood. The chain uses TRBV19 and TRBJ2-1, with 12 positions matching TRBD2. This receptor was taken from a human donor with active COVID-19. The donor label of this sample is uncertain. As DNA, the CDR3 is TGTGCCAGTGGACTAGCGGGGACATACAATGAGCAGTTCTTC. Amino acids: CASGLAGTYNEQFF.